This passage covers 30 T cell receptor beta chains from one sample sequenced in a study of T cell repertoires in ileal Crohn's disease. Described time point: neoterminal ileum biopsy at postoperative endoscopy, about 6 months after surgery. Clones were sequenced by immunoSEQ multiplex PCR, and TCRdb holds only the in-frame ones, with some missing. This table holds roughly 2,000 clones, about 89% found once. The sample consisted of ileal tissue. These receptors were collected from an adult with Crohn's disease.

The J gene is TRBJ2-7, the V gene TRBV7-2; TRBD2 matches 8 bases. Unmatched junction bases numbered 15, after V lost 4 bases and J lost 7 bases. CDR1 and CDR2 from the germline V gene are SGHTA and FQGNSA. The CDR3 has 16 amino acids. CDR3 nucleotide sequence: TGTGCCAGCAGCTCGGACGGGACTAGGGGTCGAATGGAGCAGTACTTC. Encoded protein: CASSSDGTRGRMEQYF.

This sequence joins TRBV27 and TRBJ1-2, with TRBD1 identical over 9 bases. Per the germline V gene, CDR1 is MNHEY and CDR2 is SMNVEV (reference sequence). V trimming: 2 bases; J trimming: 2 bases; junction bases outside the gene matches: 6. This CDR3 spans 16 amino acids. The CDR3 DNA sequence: TGTGCCAGCAGTTTAGTTTTTGGACAGGGGAACTATGGCTACACCTTC. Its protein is CASSLVFGQGNYGYTF.

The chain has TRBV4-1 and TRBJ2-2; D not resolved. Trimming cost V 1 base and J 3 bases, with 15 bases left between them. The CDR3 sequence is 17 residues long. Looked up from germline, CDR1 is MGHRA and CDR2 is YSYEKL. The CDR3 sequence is CASSQAYLRTDTGELFF. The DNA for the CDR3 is TGCGCCAGCAGCCAAGCGTACCTACGAACTGACACCGGGGAGCTGTTTTTT.

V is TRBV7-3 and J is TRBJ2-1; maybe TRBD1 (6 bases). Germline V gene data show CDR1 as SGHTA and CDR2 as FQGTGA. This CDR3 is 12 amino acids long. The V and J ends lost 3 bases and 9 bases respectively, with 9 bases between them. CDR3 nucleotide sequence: TGTGCCAGCAGCTTCGCCAGGGGTGAGCAGTTCTTC. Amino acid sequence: CASSFARGEQFF.

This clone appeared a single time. CDR3 in DNA: TGTGCCAGCAGTTCCGGACTAGCGGGAGACTCTGGGGCCAACGTCCTGACTTTC. Protein product: CASSSGLAGDSGANVLTF. The J gene is TRBJ2-6, the V gene TRBV28; TRBD2 matches 13 bases. The CDR3 runs to 18 residues. Germline V gene sequence: CDR1 MDHEN, CDR2 SYDVKM. With 4 bases clipped from V and 0 bases from J, the junction kept 3 bases outside the gene matches.

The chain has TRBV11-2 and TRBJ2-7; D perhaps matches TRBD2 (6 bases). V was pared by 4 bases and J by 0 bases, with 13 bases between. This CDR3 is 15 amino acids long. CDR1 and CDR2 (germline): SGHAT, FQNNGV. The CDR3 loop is CASSYGRGISYEQYF. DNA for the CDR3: TGTGCCAGCAGCTACGGACGGGGGATCTCCTACGAGCAGTACTTC.

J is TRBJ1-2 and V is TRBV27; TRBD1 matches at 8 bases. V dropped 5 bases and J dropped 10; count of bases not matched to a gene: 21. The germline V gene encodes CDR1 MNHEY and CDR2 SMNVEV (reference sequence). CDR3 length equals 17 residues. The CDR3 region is CASSPWTGKSSLGDYTF. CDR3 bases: TGTGCCAGCAGTCCCTGGACAGGGAAATCGTCCTTAGGGGACTACACCTTC.

The CDR3 loop is CASSSGSGTGELFF. In DNA, the CDR3 is TGTGCCAGCAGTAGCGGGAGCGGTACCGGGGAGCTGTTTTTT. The chain combines TRBV28 with TRBJ2-2; 8 bases are shared with TRBD2. J was trimmed by 5 bases and V by 5 bases; bases with no gene match: 4. Germline values: CDR1 MDHEN, CDR2 SYDVKM. The CDR3 runs to 14 residues.

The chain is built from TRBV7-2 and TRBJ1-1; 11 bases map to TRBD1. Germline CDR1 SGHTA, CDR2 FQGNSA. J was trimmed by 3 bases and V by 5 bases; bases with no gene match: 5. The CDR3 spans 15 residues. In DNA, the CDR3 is TGTGCCAGCAGCCAAGGACAGGGGGCTTACACTGAAGCTTTCTTT. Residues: CASSQGQGAYTEAFF.

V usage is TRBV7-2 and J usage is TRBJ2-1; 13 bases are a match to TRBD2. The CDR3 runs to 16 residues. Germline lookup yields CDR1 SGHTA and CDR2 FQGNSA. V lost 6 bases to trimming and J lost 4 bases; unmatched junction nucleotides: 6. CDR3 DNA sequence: TGTGCCAGCAGGCGAACTAGCGGGAGGGTGTACAATGAGCAGTTCTTC. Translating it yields CASRRTSGRVYNEQFF.

The DNA for the CDR3 is TGTGCCAGCTCACCGGGACAGGGGGACATTCAGTACTTC. Residues: CASSPGQGDIQYF. The chain carries TRBV18 and TRBJ2-4; 11 bases align to TRBD1. This CDR3 has 13 residues. J lost 8 bases, V lost 3 bases, and 0 bases had no gene match. The germline CDR1 and CDR2 sequences are KGHSH and LQKENI.

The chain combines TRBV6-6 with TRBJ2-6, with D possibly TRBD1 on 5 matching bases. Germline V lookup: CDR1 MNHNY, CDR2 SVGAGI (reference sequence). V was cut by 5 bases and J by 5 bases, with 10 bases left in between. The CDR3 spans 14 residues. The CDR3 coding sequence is TGTGCCAGCAGTGACCAGGGAAGGGCCAACGTCCTGACTTTC. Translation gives CASSDQGRANVLTF.

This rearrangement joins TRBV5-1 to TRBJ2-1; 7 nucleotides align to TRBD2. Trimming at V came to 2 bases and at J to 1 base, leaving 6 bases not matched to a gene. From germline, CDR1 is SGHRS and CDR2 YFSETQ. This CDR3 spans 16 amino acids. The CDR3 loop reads CASSLAGRASYNEQFF. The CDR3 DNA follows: TGCGCCAGCAGCTTAGCGGGAAGGGCGTCCTACAATGAGCAGTTCTTC.

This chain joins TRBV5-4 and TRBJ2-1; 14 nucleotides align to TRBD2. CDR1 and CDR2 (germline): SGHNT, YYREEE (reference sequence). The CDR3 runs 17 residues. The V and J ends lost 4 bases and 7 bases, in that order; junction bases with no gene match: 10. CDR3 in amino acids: CASSAGLTSGRGNEQFF. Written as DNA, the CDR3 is TGTGCCAGCAGCGCCGGGCTGACTAGCGGGAGGGGAAATGAGCAGTTCTTC.

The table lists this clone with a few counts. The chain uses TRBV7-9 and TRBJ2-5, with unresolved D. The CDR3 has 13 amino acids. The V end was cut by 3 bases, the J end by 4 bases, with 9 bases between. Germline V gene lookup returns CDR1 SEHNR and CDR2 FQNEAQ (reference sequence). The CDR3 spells CASSFLGSETQYF. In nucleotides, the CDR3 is TGTGCCAGCAGCTTCCTTGGCTCAGAGACCCAGTACTTC.

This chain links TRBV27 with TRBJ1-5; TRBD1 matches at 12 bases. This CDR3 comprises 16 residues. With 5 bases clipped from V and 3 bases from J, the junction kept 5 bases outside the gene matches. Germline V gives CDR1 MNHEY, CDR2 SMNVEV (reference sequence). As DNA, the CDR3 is TGTGCCAGCAGTCCGGGACAGGGGGCCTACAATCAGCCCCAGCATTTT. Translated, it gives CASSPGQGAYNQPQHF.

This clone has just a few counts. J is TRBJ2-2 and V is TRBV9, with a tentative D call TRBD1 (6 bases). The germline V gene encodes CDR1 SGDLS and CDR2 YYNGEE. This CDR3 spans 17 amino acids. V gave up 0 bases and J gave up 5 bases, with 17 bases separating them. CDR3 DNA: TGTGCCAGCAGCGTAGATTTTCGGAACAGGGCTACCGGGGAGCTGTTTTTT. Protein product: CASSVDFRNRATGELFF.

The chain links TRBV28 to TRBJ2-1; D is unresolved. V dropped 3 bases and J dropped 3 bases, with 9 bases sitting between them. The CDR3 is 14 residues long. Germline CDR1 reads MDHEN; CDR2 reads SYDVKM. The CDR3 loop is CASSLSILYNEQFF. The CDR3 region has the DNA TGTGCCAGCAGTTTGTCTATACTCTACAATGAGCAGTTCTTC.

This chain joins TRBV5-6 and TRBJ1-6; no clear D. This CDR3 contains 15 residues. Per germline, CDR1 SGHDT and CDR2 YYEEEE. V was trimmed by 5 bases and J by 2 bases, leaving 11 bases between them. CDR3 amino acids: CASSWAEAYNSPLHF. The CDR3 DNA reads TGTGCCAGCAGTTGGGCCGAAGCCTATAATTCACCCCTCCACTTT. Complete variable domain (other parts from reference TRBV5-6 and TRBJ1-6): DAGVTQSPTHLIKTRGQQVTLRCSPKSGHDTVSWYQQALGQGPQFIFQYYEEEERQRGNFPDRFSGHQFPNYSSELNVNALLLGDSALYLCASSWAEAYNSPLHFGNGTRLTVT.

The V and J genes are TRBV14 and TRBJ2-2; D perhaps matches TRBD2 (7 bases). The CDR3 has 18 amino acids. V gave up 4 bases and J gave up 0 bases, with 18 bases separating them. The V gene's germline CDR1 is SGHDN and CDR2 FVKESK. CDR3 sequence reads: CASSRGGRGYANTGELFF. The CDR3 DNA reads TGTGCCAGCAGCCGGGGGGGCAGGGGCTACGCGAACACCGGGGAGCTGTTTTTT.

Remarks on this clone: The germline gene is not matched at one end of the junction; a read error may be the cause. CDR3 amino acids: CASSGGTAIPF. DNA for the CDR3: TGTGCCAGCTCAGGCGGGACAGCGATTCCTTTT. The chain carries TRBV18 and TRBJ1-1; 7 bases fit TRBD1. The CDR3 has 11 amino acids. Germline V gene lookup returns CDR1 KGHSH and CDR2 LQKENI.

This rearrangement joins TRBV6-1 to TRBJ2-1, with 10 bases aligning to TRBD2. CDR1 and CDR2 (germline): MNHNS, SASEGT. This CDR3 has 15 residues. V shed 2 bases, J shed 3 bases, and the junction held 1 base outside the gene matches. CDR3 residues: CASSELAGDYNEQFF. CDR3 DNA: TGTGCCAGCAGTGAACTAGCGGGAGACTACAATGAGCAGTTCTTC.

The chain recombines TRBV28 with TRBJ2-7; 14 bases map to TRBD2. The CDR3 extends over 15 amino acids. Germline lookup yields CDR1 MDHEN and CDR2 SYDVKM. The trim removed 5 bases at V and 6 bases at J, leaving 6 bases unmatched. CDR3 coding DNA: TGTGCCAGCAGTCAGACTAGCGGGAGGGTTGGCGAGCAGTACTTC. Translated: CASSQTSGRVGEQYF.

CDR3 in DNA: TGTGCCAGCAGCCAAGATTCCAGCGGGAACCCCTACAATGAGCAGTTCTTC. Protein sequence: CASSQDSSGNPYNEQFF. The V and J genes are TRBV4-2 and TRBJ2-1, with 7 bases fitting TRBD2. With 0 bases clipped from V and 2 bases from J, the junction kept 7 bases outside the gene matches. The CDR3 is 17 residues long. Germline CDR1 reads LGHNA; CDR2 reads YNFKEQ.

The DNA of the CDR3 is TGTGCCAGCATAAAAACAGGGGGTGGGAATCAGCCCCAGCATTTT. This gives the protein CASIKTGGGNQPQHF. The chain carries TRBV28 and TRBJ1-5; TRBD1 matches at 8 bases. CDR3 size: 15 residues. From germline, CDR1 is MDHEN and CDR2 SYDVKM. Trimming removed 7 bases from V and 4 bases from J; junction bases left unmatched: 9.

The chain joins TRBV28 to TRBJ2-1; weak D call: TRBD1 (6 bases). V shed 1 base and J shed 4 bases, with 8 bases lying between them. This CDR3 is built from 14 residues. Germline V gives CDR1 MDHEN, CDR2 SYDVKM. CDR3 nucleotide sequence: TGTGCCAGCAGTTTATCTGGACAGTACAATGAGCAGTTCTTC. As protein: CASSLSGQYNEQFF.

CDR3: CASSGSGANYGYTF. The CDR3 coding sequence is TGTGCCAGCAGCGGTTCAGGGGCAAACTATGGCTACACCTTC. The chain combines TRBV9 with TRBJ1-2; possibly TRBD1 for D (6 bases). This CDR3 region has 14 residues. The V gene lost 3 bases and the J gene lost 2 bases, with 11 bases spanning the gap. Germline assignment: CDR1 SGDLS and CDR2 YYNGEE.

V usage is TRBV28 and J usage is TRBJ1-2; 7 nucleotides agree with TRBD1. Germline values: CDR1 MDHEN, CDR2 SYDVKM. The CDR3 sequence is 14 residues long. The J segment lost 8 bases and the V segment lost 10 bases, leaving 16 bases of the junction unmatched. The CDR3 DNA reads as TGTGCCACCCGAGAGGGACAGTTTAGAGGAGGCTACACCTTC. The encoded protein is CATREGQFRGGYTF.

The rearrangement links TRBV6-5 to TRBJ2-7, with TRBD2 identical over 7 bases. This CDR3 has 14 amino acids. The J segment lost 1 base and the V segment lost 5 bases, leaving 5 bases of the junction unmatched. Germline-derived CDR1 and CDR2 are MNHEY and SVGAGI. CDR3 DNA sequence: TGTGCCAGCAGTCTGACTAGCACGTCCTACGAGCAGTACTTC. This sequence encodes CASSLTSTSYEQYF.

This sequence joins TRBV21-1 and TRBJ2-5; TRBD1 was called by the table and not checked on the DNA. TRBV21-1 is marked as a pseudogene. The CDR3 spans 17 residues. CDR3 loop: CASSKASSNRGRETQYF. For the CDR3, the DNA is TGTGCCAGCAGCAAAGCCTCCTCTAACAGGGGAAGAGAGACCCAGTACTTC.